In its sample, the clone carrying this TCR beta chain was seen many times. This specimen comes from a study of T cell repertoires in cytomegalovirus infection. TCRdb passed the reads through MiXCR, listing each CDR3 protein once. The table has roughly 280,000 distinct CDR3 sequences, roughly 13% seen once. From germline, CDR1 is SGHTA and CDR2 FQGNSA. With V trimmed by 4 bases and J by 7 bases, 9 bases remained unmatched. This CDR3 is built from 15 residues. The specimen sequenced was PBMCs. The rearrangement joins TRBV7-2 to TRBJ2-1, with 8 bases that match TRBD2. The clonotype was recovered from a human donor in good health (CMV status not recorded). Some clones in this sample may be carry-over from other donors' samples. The CDR3 spells CASSSLGTRGNEQFF. The CDR3 DNA reads TGTGCCAGCAGCTCCCTCGGGACTAGGGGGAATGAGCAGTTCTTC.